The 8 T cell receptor beta chains reported below all come from one sample, sequenced in a study of beta chain features in type 1 diabetes. No antigen has been identified for these receptors. Points from the study as a whole: Across all four CD4+ subsets, people with type 1 diabetes showed modestly shorter TCRB CDR3s.

Every isolated RNA sample was fully reverse transcribed, so sequencing captured expressed TCRB transcripts. Only in-frame clones appear in the TCRdb table, and some are missing; sequencing was by immunoSEQ multiplex PCR. Among about 41,000 clones listed, approximately 70% were seen once. Sequences were obtained from Tregs from blood. The receptors shown here come from a man aged 25 to 40 with type 1 diabetes. Some clones in this sample may be carry-over from other donors' samples.

This clone was counted a single time. The V and J genes are TRBV29-1 and TRBJ1-1; D gene unclear. This CDR3 has 13 amino acids. Germline-derived CDR1 and CDR2 are SQVTM and ANQGSEA. V was trimmed by 7 bases and J by 0 bases, leaving 12 bases between them. CDR3 DNA sequence: TGCAGCGCGGTAAAGTTCATGAACACTGAAGCTTTCTTT. Translated, it gives CSAVKFMNTEAFF.

The rearrangement uses TRBV5-1 and TRBJ2-7, with D perhaps matching TRBD1 (6 bases). Trimming removed 6 bases from V and 0 bases from J, with 10 bases in between. Germline CDR1 SGHRS, CDR2 YFSETQ. This CDR3 spans 13 amino acids. The CDR3 loop reads CASTRGSSYEQYF. CDR3 coding DNA: TGCGCCAGCACAAGGGGGTCCTCCTACGAGCAGTACTTC.

The chain has TRBV5-6 and TRBJ2-2, with D tentatively TRBD2 (5 bases). The V gene lost 5 bases and the J gene lost 6 bases, with 20 bases spanning the gap. The CDR3 totals 16 residues. The germline gives CDR1 SGHDT, CDR2 YYEEEE. The CDR3 region has the DNA TGTGCCAGCAGTCCTCTCCCCCGGGAAAGCGCCGGGGAGCTGTTTTTT. Translated: CASSPLPRESAGELFF.

This chain connects TRBV19 to TRBJ2-3; D remains unclear. Per germline, CDR1 LNHDA and CDR2 SQIVND (reference sequence). CDR3 length: 13 amino acids. V lost 1 base and J lost 6, with 8 bases in between. CDR3 loop: CASSIVRRDTQYF. The CDR3 bases are TGTGCCAGTAGTATAGTGCGCAGGGATACGCAGTATTTT.

The table lists this clone with a few counts. CDR3 residues: CASGPRFQEDEQYF. DNA of the CDR3: TGTGCCAGCGGCCCCAGGTTTCAGGAGGACGAGCAGTACTTC. The chain has TRBV6-1 and TRBJ2-7; D is possibly TRBD2 (5 bases). V was clipped by 8 bases and J by 5 bases, with 19 bases between them. The germline CDR1 and CDR2 sequences are MNHNS and SASEGT. This CDR3 comprises 14 residues.

V is TRBV19 and J is TRBJ2-1; a weak D match, TRBD1 (5 bases). Between the trimmed V and J ends, which lost 3 bases and 9 bases, there was a span of 9 bases. The CDR3 runs 12 residues. Per the germline V gene, CDR1 is LNHDA and CDR2 is SQIVND (reference sequence). The CDR3 spells CASSMKGREQFF. The CDR3 coding sequence is TGTGCCAGTAGTATGAAGGGGCGTGAGCAGTTCTTC. Using reference TRBV19 and TRBJ2-1 for the parts outside the CDR3, the full variable domain is DGGITQSPKYLFRKEGQNVTLSCEQNLNHDAMYWYRQDPGQGLRLIYYSQIVNDFQKGDIAEGYSVSREKKESFPLTVTSAQKNPTAFYLCASSMKGREQFFGPGTRLTVL.

This clone was seen more than once but under ten times. The V gene is TRBV5-1, the J gene TRBJ2-1; 10 bases align to TRBD2. The CDR3 consists of 16 residues. The V and J ends lost 5 bases and 3 bases, in that order; junction bases with no gene match: 8. CDR1 is SGHRS and CDR2 is YFSETQ in the germline V gene. The CDR3 region is CASRPTPSGSYNEQFF. Here the CDR3 DNA reads TGCGCCAGCAGGCCTACCCCTAGCGGGAGCTACAATGAGCAGTTCTTC.

V and J are TRBV9 and TRBJ2-2; 13 positions match TRBD2. With V trimmed by 0 bases and J by 3 bases, 5 bases remained unmatched. The CDR3 extends over 18 amino acids. Germline CDR1 and CDR2: SGDLS and YYNGEE. CDR3 sequence (DNA): TGTGCCAGCAGCGTAGGACTAGCGGGGGGCTGGGACACCGGGGAGCTGTTTTTT. It is translated as CASSVGLAGGWDTGELFF.